This T cell receptor (beta chain) comes out of a study of monozygotic twins with inflammatory bowel disease. The CDR3 covers 12 residues. Germline V lookup: CDR1 SEHNR, CDR2 FQNEAQ (reference sequence). Notes on the study in general: The inverse Simpson measure of TCRbeta diversity was lower in IBD patients than in healthy co-twins.

Points on this clonotype: Its antigen is not known.

TCRdb re-called the 5' RACE reads, yielding one record per CDR3 amino acid sequence without DNA. The table lists some 300,000 distinct CDR3 sequences. Sequenced material: blood. This sequence was found in a human donor with ulcerative colitis or Crohn's disease, or a healthy co-twin of an affected twin (not recorded which). The chain is built from TRBV7-9 and TRBJ2-7. This chain's CDR3 is CASSTDTYEQYF.